This T cell receptor beta chain was found in a study of T-cell memory formation after mild COVID-19 (dated by TCRdb to about 2021). Regarding the research as a whole: TCR sequence clusters from the two donors were found to be largely donor specific. The cohort comprised two young, previously healthy adult volunteers, one female and one male. Longitudinal TCRalpha and TCRbeta repertoire sequencing tracked T-cell clones expanding and contracting after mild COVID-19 in a couple of donors.

The paper's findings and limits, for the study overall: Some responding clones were detected in pre-infection memory, which suggested that pre-existing cross-reactive memory T cells had joined the SARS-CoV-2 response. From day 15 to 85, contracting clones showed balanced CD4/CD8 phenotypes, whereas a second wave of clones that expanded from day 15 to 37 leaned towards CD4+. The study included only a couple of mild cases, and larger cohorts that include severe cases with pre-infection samples were judged to be necessary. SARS-CoV-2 specificity was not confirmed for the second-wave clones peaking on day 37. Contracting CD4+ clones appeared mostly in the CM and EM memory subsets, whereas CD8+ clones were enriched in EMRA.

Ficoll-Paque density gradient centrifugation was the method used to isolate PBMCs. Germline trimming amounts to 1 base on V and 1 base on J, with 6 as the count of junction bases outside the gene matches. Its CDR3 holds 16 amino acids, cysteine through phenylalanine. Only the CDR3 part of the read is kept: 48 bases, read in frame from the first base. The germline V gene provides CDR1 SGHRS and CDR2 YFSETQ. As for this clonotype: Its antigen is currently not known. One base away there is no much larger clone; base qualities are not given.

Sequencing used an Illumina NovaSeq 6000. TCRalpha and TCRbeta cDNA libraries were constructed by 5'RACE with constant-segment primers, with sample barcodes and unique molecular identifiers being introduced. RNA was extracted from every sample with Trizol reagent. Amplification of the libraries took two PCR steps, and the second step added a second sample barcode plus Illumina TruSeq adapters. Sequencing of libraries was performed on an Illumina NovaSeq with 2 x 150 bp paired-end reads. The authors processed their data as follows. Reads were demultiplexed and collapsed into UMI-guided consensus sequences with migec v1.2.7. With mixcr v2.1.11, UMI consensuses were aligned to TRA and TRB V and J templates and assembled into clonotypes. A clonotype was counted as expanded or contracted only when both edgeR and NoisET called the clonotype significant, with the noise models trained on biological replicates. For edgeR calls, a false discovery rate-adjusted p below 0.01 and a log2 fold-change threshold of 1 were applied. As an exploratory analysis of dynamics, PCA with hierarchical clustering was applied to max-normalized trajectories of the 1000 most abundant clonotypes. The CD4 or CD8 phenotype of responding clones was assigned using the separately sequenced CD4+ and CD8+ repertoires. In TCRdb, the public reads were trimmed at Q25 with fastp and aligned with MiXCR, with productive beta chains retained. Rows with a matching CDR3 protein are joined into one entry that keeps the most common DNA and genes. V and J calls and clone size were set by TCRdb, not the authors. The sample has approximately 350,000 distinct CDR3 sequences on record, about an eighth of them singletons. The ten largest clonotypes hold approximately 20% of the sample.

Sequencing used PBMCs or a T cell subset sorted from them (not recorded which). This TCR came from a man between 18 and 29 years old who had mild COVID-19 (a few samples of this study predate the infection). The sample titles of this study are shuffled in the database, so cell type and time point are left out; the donor was told from shared clones. This chain joins TRBV5-1 to TRBJ2-5; 8 central bases correspond to TRBD2. The DNA reads TGCGCCAGCAGCTTGAGAGCGGGGGTGGGCCAAGAGACCCAGTACTTC. This gives the protein CASSLRAGVGQETQYF.